Following are 10 T cell receptor beta chains from one sample sequenced in a study of T-cell reconstitution after alpha-beta-depleted transplantation in children. During its preparation, the TCRbeta library received unique molecular identifiers. TCRdb reprocessed the PCR reads with MiXCR, giving one entry per CDR3 protein. The table records about 980,000 distinct CDR3 sequences, around 30% of them present only once. Here the sequenced sample was PBMCs, mostly from graft donor cells, taken 360 days after TCRalphabeta/CD19-depleted stem cell transplant. All receptors derive from a boy under two years old who had a stem cell transplant for SCID, so the T cells may come from the graft donor.

The genes are TRBV7-9 and TRBJ1-3, with a possible D match to TRBD1 (5 bases). The V end lost 5 bases, the J end lost 0 bases, and 14 bases lay between the germline ends. Germline assignment: CDR1 SEHNR and CDR2 FQNEAQ (reference sequence). This CDR3 comprises 16 residues. DNA for the CDR3: TGTGCCAGCAGCCACGGGACCCCTTCCTCTGGAAACACCATATATTTT. Its protein product is CASSHGTPSSGNTIYF.

The V and J genes are TRBV7-9 and TRBJ2-1; a weak D match, TRBD1 (5 bases). V dropped 5 bases and J dropped 3 bases, with 11 bases sitting between them. Germline V gene sequence: CDR1 SEHNR, CDR2 FQNEAQ (reference sequence). The CDR3 sequence is 14 residues long. CDR3 region: CASSPMTVYNEQFF. CDR3 bases: TGTGCCAGCAGCCCGATGACAGTCTACAATGAGCAGTTCTTC.

The sample holds one count of this clonotype. Lacking the conserved final phenylalanine or tryptophan, this CDR3 likely reflects a read error. The chain combines TRBV12-3 or TRBV12-4 with TRBJ1-5; possible D gene TRBD1, 6 bases. With 5 bases removed from V and 4 bases from J, the gap between germline ends came to 9 bases. The CDR3 sequence is 13 residues long. CDR3 residues: CASSRTENQPQHS. The CDR3 DNA reads TGTGCCAGCAGTCGGACAGAGAATCAGCCCCAGCATTCT.

This clonotype was seen a handful of times. The chain uses TRBV4-3 and TRBJ2-1; 10 nucleotides line up with TRBD2. V lost 0 bases and J lost 4; bases outside the gene matches: 3. Germline V CDR1 and CDR2: LGHNA, YSLEER. There are 16 residues in the CDR3. CDR3 bases: TGCGCCAGCAGCCAAGAGGGAGCGGGGGGGTACAATGAGCAGTTCTTC. Translating gives CASSQEGAGGYNEQFF.

This rearrangement joins TRBV15 to TRBJ2-2, with a possible D match to TRBD1 (7 bases). V shed 5 bases and J shed 1 base, with 11 bases lying between them. Germline CDR1 and CDR2: LNHNV and YYDKDF (reference sequence). The CDR3 has 15 residues. This CDR3 is CATSAGTVNTGELFF. DNA of the CDR3: TGTGCCACCAGCGCGGGGACAGTGAACACCGGGGAGCTGTTTTTT.

The chain employs TRBV29-1 and TRBJ2-1, with D perhaps matching TRBD1 (5 bases). Germline lookup yields CDR1 SQVTM and CDR2 ANQGSEA. V dropped 7 bases and J dropped 3 bases, with 13 bases sitting between them. There are 13 residues in the CDR3. The CDR3: CSGSTVFYNEQFF. The CDR3 DNA follows: TGCAGCGGGTCGACAGTCTTCTACAATGAGCAGTTCTTC.

The chain employs TRBV6-5 and TRBJ1-3; D gene unclear. The CDR3 covers 15 residues. V lost 0 bases and J 2 bases, leaving 8 bases between the germline ends. Germline values: CDR1 MNHEY, CDR2 SVGAGI. The CDR3 region is CASSYSGGTGNTIYF. The CDR3 DNA follows: TGTGCCAGCAGTTACTCAGGCGGGACTGGAAACACCATATATTTT.

The V gene is TRBV2, the J gene TRBJ2-3, with D possibly matching TRBD2 (5 bases). This CDR3 spans 15 amino acids. V was shortened by 2 bases and J by 6 bases, with 15 bases between the two germline ends. Per germline, CDR1 SNHLY and CDR2 FYNNEI. The CDR3 DNA sequence: TGTGCCAGCAGTGAATGGCGGACTGGGGTGGATACGCAGTATTTT. It specifies CASSEWRTGVDTQYF.

This chain joins TRBV29-1 and TRBJ1-1, with unresolved D. Trimming removed 6 bases from V and 1 base from J, with 9 bases in between. The CDR3 has 12 amino acids. The germline gives CDR1 SQVTM, CDR2 ANQGSEA. The CDR3 DNA follows: TGCAGCGTGGTACAGCCGAACACTGAAGCTTTCTTT. It codes for CSVVQPNTEAFF.

The chain has TRBV4-2 and TRBJ2-2; the match to TRBD1 covers 7 bases. Germline CDR1 is LGHNA and CDR2 is YNFKEQ. The V and J ends lost 4 bases and 7 bases, in that order; junction bases with no gene match: 9. There are 15 residues in the CDR3. The CDR3 coding sequence is TGTGCCAGCAGCCCCCGACAGGGTTGGGGCGGGGAGCTGTTTTTT. It translates to CASSPRQGWGGELFF.